This TCR beta chain was profiled in a study of blood T cell repertoires in COVID-19. The wider study: Acute-phase and convalescent COVID-19 samples originated in the United States, Italy and Spain. Sample material is recorded as cDNA or gDNA derived from T cells, B-cell-depleted T cells, or PBMCs.

The germline CDR1 and CDR2 sequences are LNHDA and SQIVND (reference sequence). After removal of 5 bases from V and 6 bases from J, the junction contained 4 bases not matched to a gene. The CDR3 length is 13 residues. In the original processing: Using reference gene primer amplification, nucleated cell counts were estimated. Data came from immunoSEQ multiplex PCR; TCRdb stores just in-frame clones and leaves some out. Clone size and V and J calls were adopted from that table, with D and trimming inferred from the DNA. The table has some 80,000 clones, around 84% seen once. This sequence originates from a man aged 60 to 75 with COVID-19, enrolled during active disease. The chain joins TRBV19 to TRBJ1-5; TRBD1 agrees at 7 bases. Input material: peripheral blood. The CDR3 protein is CASSGGTVQPQHF. The DNA for the CDR3 is TGTGCCAGTAGTGGGGGGACAGTTCAGCCCCAGCATTTT.